The clone carrying this TCR beta chain was counted only a few times. It was cDNA, reverse transcribed from extracted RNA, that served as the sequencing template. The data were produced by immunoSEQ multiplex PCR, yet TCRdb's version contains in-frame clones alone and is incomplete. The table shows about 200,000 clones, with roughly 64% occurring only once. These data belong to a study of CD8+ T cells in alopecia areata. Treatment noted: oral pan-JAK inhibitor, 5-10 mg twice daily. V lost 2 bases to trimming and J lost 1 base, with 21 bases between them. Germline loops: CDR1 MNHEY, CDR2 SMNVEV (reference sequence). The CDR3 is 18 residues long.

Here the sequenced sample was CD4+ T cells sorted from blood, taken at week 4, from a patient treated with tofacitinib. This TCR came from a human donor with alopecia areata. V usage is TRBV27 and J usage is TRBJ2-7, with TRBD2 as a possible D gene (6 bases). The CDR3, as DNA: TGTGCCAGCAGTTTAGGGTTTAATCGGGGGTCGAGATCCTACGAGCAGTACTTC. Translating gives CASSLGFNRGSRSYEQYF.